This T cell receptor (beta chain) was identified in a study of cytomegalovirus exposure and HLA in healthy donors. In its sample, this clone was seen once. Its antigen is still unknown. The CDR3 sequence is 16 residues long. Germline CDR1 and CDR2: SGDLS and YYNGEE. V trimming: 0 bases; J trimming: 6 bases; junction bases outside the gene matches: 6. The PCR was carried out with 60 Vbeta primers and 13 Jbeta primers. Generated by immunoSEQ multiplex PCR, the TCRdb table keeps only in-frame clones and is missing some. The sample holds some 180,000 clones; roughly 86% are singletons and the top ten take about 3.4%. Study-wide results and caveats: Overall, about 160 TCR beta chains were annotated as cytomegalovirus-associated. HLA alleles showed associations with about 15,000 TCR beta sequences in a later analysis, at a 0.05 false discovery rate.

Sequenced: PBMCs. The chain recombines TRBV9 with TRBJ2-1, with 10 bases identical to TRBD2. The source of this sequence is a man aged 35 to 55 in good health and CMV-seropositive. This CDR3 is CASSVVTSGGANEQFF. CDR3 DNA: TGTGCCAGCAGCGTAGTAACGAGCGGGGGGGCCAATGAGCAGTTCTTC.